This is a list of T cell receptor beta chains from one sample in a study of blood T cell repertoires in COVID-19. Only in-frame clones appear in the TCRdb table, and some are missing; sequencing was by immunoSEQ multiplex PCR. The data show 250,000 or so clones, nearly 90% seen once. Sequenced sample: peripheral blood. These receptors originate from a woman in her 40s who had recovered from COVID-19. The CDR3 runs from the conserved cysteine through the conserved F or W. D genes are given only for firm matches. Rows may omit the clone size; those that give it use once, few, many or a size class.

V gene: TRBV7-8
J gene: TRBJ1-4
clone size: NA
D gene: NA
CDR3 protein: CASSLDGGLEKLFF
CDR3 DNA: TGTGCCAGCAGCTTAGATGGGGGACTCGAAAAACTGTTTTTT

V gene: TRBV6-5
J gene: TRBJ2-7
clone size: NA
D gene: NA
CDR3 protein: CASSYAEGYEQYF
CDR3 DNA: TGTGCCAGCAGTTACGCTGAGGGTTACGAGCAGTACTTC

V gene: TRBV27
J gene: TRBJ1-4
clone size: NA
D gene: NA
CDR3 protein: CASSFGRAGNEKLFF
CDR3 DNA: TGTGCCAGCAGTTTTGGCAGGGCGGGGAATGAAAAACTGTTTTTT

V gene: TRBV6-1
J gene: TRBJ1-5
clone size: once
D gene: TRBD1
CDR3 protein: CASSAETGLFEEPQHF
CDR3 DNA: TGTGCCAGCAGTGCAGAGACAGGGTTGTTTGAGGAGCCCCAGCATTTT

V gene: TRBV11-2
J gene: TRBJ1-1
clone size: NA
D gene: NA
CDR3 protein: CASSLMTFSEAFF
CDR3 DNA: TGTGCCAGCAGCTTAATGACTTTTTCTGAAGCTTTCTTT

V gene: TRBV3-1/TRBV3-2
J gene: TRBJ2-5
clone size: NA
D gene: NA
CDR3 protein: CASSQVRGQETQYF
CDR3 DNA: TGTGCCAGCAGCCAAGTCAGGGGCCAAGAGACCCAGTACTTC

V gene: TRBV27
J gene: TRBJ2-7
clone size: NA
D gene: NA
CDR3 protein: CASSSDTFYEQYF
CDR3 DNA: TGTGCCAGCAGTTCCGACACGTTCTACGAGCAGTACTTC

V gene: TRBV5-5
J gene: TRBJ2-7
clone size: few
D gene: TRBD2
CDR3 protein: CASSLAASGATYEQYF
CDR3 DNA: TGTGCCAGCAGCTTGGCGGCTAGCGGGGCAACCTACGAGCAGTACTTC

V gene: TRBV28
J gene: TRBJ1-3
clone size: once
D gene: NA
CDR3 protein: CATLTVSSGNTIYF
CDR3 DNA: TGTGCCACCTTGACAGTTAGCTCTGGAAACACCATATATTTT

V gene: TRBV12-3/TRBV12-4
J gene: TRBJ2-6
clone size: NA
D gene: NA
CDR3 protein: CASRYSGANVLTF
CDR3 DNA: TGTGCCAGCAGATACTCTGGGGCCAACGTCCTGACTTTC

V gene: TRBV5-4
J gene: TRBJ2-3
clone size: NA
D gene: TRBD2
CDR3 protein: CASSLEVRTSGGDTQYF
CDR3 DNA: TGTGCCAGCAGCTTAGAAGTCCGGACTAGCGGAGGTGATACGCAGTATTTT

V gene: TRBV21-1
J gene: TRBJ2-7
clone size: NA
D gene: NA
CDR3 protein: CASSKVPGQGNYEQYF
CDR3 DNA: TGTGCCAGCAGCAAAGTACCGGGACAGGGGAACTACGAGCAGTACTTC

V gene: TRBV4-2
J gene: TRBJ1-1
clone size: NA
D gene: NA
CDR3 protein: CASSPNPVMNTEAFF
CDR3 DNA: TGTGCCAGCAGCCCCAATCCAGTCATGAACACTGAAGCTTTCTTT

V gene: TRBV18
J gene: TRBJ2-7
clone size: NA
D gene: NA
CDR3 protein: CASSPPNGLSYEQYF
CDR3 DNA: TGTGCCAGCTCACCACCGAATGGACTTTCCTACGAGCAGTACTTC

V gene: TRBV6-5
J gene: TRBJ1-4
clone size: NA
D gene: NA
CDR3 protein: CASSYGQSNEKLFF
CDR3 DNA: TGTGCCAGCAGTTACGGCCAGTCAAATGAAAAACTGTTTTTT

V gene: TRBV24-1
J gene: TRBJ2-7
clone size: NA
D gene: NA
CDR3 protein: CATSRDNSYEQYF
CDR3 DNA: TGTGCCACCAGTAGGGACAACTCCTACGAGCAGTACTTC

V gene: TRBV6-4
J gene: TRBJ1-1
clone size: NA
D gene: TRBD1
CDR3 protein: CASSQTGENTEAFF
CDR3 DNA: TGTGCCAGCTCCCAGACAGGGGAGAACACTGAAGCTTTCTTT

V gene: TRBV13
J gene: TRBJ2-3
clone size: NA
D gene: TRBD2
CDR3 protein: CASSPLAGSDTQYF
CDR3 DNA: TGTGCCAGCAGCCCCCTAGCGGGAAGCGATACGCAGTATTTT

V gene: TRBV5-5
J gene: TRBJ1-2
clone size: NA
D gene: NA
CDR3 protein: CASTHRDYGYTF
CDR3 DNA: TGTGCCAGCACTCACAGGGACTATGGCTACACCTTC

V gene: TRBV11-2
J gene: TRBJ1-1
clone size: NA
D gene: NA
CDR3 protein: CASSLMALTEAFF
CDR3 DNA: TGTGCCAGCAGCTTGATGGCTCTCACTGAAGCTTTCTTT

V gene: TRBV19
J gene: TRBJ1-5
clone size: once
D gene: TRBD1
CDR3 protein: CASRTGRYSNQPQHF
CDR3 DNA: TGTGCCAGCAGGACAGGCCGCTATAGCAATCAGCCCCAGCATTTT

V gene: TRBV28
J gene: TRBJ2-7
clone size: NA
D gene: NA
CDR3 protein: CASSLTGRGHEQYF
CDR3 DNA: TGTGCCAGCAGTTTAACGGGCCGAGGGCACGAGCAGTACTTC

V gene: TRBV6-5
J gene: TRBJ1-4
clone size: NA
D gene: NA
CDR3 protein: CASTPGPGEKLFF
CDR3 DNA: TGTGCCAGCACCCCAGGCCCTGGCGAAAAACTGTTTTTT

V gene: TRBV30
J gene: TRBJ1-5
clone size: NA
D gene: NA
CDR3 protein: CAWSSGVNQPQHF
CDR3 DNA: TGTGCCTGGAGTTCAGGGGTCAATCAGCCCCAGCATTTT

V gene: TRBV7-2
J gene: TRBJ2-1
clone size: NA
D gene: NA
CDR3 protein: CASRNRGLFVYEQFF
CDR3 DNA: TGTGCCAGCCGGAATCGAGGGCTATTTGTCTATGAGCAGTTCTTC

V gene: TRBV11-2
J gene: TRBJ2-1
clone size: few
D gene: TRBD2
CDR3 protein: CASSLGLADYNEQFF
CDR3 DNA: TGTGCCAGCAGCTTAGGACTAGCGGACTACAATGAGCAGTTCTTC

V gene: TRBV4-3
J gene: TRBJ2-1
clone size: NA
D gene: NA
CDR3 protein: CASSQDSGGAGNNEQFF
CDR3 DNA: TGCGCCAGCAGCCAAGATTCGGGGGGCGCAGGGAACAATGAGCAGTTCTTC

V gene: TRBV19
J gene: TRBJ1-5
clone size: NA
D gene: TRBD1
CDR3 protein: CASSPGTGYQPQHF
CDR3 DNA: TGTGCCAGTAGCCCCGGGACAGGTTATCAGCCCCAGCATTTT

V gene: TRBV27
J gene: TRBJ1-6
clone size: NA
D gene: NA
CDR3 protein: CASSTREAAPLHF
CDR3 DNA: TGTGCCAGCAGTACCCGGGAGGCAGCACCCCTCCACTTT

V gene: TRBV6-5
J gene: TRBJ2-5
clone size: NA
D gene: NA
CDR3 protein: CASSPAGMETQYF
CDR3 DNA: TGTGCCAGCAGCCCCGCCGGGATGGAGACCCAGTACTTC

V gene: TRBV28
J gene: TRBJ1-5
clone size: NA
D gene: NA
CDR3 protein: CASSRRGGRGNQPQHF
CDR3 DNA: TGTGCCAGCAGCCGACGGGGGGGTCGGGGCAATCAGCCCCAGCATTTT

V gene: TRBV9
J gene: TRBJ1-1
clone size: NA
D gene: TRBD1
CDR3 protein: CASSVDRGRFTEAFF
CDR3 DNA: TGTGCCAGCAGCGTAGACAGGGGGCGCTTCACTGAAGCTTTCTTT

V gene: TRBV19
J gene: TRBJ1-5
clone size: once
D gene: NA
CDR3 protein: CASSKPFGPQHF
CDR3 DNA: TGTGCCAGTAGTAAACCCTTCGGGCCCCAGCATTTT

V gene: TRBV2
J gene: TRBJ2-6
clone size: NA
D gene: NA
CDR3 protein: CASSGLEGSGANVLTF
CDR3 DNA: TGTGCCAGCAGTGGGTTGGAGGGGTCTGGGGCCAACGTCCTGACTTTC

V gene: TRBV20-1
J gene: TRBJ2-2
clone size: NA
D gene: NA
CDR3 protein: CREYTTGELFF
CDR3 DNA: TGCAGGGAGTATACCACCGGGGAGCTGTTTTTT

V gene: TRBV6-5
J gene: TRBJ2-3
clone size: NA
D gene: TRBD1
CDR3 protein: CASSYITGVDTQYF
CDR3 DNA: TGTGCCAGCAGTTACATTACAGGGGTAGATACGCAGTATTTT

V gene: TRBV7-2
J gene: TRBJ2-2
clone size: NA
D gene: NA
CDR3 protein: CASSLVIGGAGELFF
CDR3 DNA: TGTGCCAGCAGCTTAGTGATAGGGGGGGCCGGGGAGCTGTTTTTT

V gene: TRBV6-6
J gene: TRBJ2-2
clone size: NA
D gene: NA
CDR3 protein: CASCTSIVAGELFF
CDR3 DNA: TGTGCCAGCTGTACGAGCATTGTGGCCGGGGAGCTGTTTTTT

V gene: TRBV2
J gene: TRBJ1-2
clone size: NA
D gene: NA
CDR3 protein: CASSVYYGYTF
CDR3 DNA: TGTGCCAGCAGTGTCTACTATGGCTACACCTTC

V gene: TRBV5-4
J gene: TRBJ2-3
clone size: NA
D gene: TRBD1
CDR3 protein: CASSPRGQGPYTDTQYF
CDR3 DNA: TGTGCCAGCAGCCCGCGGGGACAGGGACCATACACAGATACGCAGTATTTT

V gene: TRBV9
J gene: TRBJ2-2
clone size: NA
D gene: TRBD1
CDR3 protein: CASGGTGVELFF
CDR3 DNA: TGTGCCAGCGGGGGAACAGGGGTCGAGCTGTTTTTT